This TCR beta chain was sequenced for a study of beta chain features in type 1 diabetes. This clone was detected only a few times. Its antigen remains unknown. Study findings and constraints: Researchers report that Type 1 diabetes patients had moderately but significantly shorter TCRB CDR3s across all four CD4+ subsets. The analysis here could not establish whether HLA type shapes TCRB rearrangement.

CD4+ naive, central memory, regulatory and stem cell-like memory cells were sorted via CD45RO/CCR7/CD25/CD127/CD95/CD27. TCRB transcripts that were expressed got sequenced, as all of the isolated RNA had been reverse transcribed. The method was immunoSEQ multiplex PCR; TCRdb's version includes in-frame clones alone and lacks a portion of them. In the table there are roughly 280,000 clones, about 23% of which are singletons. The V gene lost 0 bases and the J gene lost 0 bases, with 9 bases spanning the gap. Germline V gives CDR1 SGHRS, CDR2 YFSETQ. This CDR3 has 15 amino acids. The material sequenced was naive CD4+ T cells from blood. The sequence was obtained from a woman in her thirties with type 1 diabetes. This rearrangement joins TRBV5-1 to TRBJ1-1, with D hard to call. Written as DNA, the CDR3 is TGCGCCAGCAGCTTGGACCTCGGGTTGAACACTGAAGCTTTCTTT. Translation gives CASSLDLGLNTEAFF.